A selection of T cell receptor beta chains follows, all from one sample in a study of identifying expanded T cells in peripheral blood. Sequencing was performed with immunoSEQ multiplex PCR; in TCRdb, only in-frame clones are kept and a portion is missing. This table holds about 90,000 clones, approximately 83% found once. Sequencing was done on a sample of blood. The receptors come from a person aged 18-69 years in good health. Each CDR3 is given with its conserved first and last residue. Each record gives: V gene, D gene, clone size, J gene, CDR3 protein, CDR3 DNA. D genes are given only for firm matches. Not every row has a clone size; where given, it reads once, few, many or a size class.

TRBV6-1,NA,few,TRBJ2-6,CASSGIQAGANVLTF,TGTGCCAGCAGTGGGATACAGGCTGGGGCCAACGTCCTGACTTTC
TRBV6-1,NA,once,TRBJ1-1,CASSEISEAFF,TGTGCCAGCAGTGAAATAAGTGAAGCTTTCTTT
TRBV9,TRBD1,NA,TRBJ1-4,CASSTGQGAANEKLFF,TGTGCCAGCAGCACGGGACAGGGGGCGGCTAATGAAAAACTGTTTTTT
TRBV5-8,TRBD2,NA,TRBJ2-3,CASSFEASSGGNTDTQYF,TGTGCCAGCAGCTTTGAGGCCTCTAGCGGGGGGAACACAGATACGCAGTATTTT
TRBV19,NA,NA,TRBJ1-3,CASSYGQTRNTIYF,TGTGCCAGTAGCTACGGACAGACCCGAAACACCATATATTTT
TRBV4-3,NA,NA,TRBJ2-5,CASSQGVRETQYF,TGCGCCAGCAGCCAAGGGGTTCGGGAGACCCAGTACTTC
TRBV5-6,NA,NA,TRBJ2-1,CASSLALLNEQFF,TGTGCCAGCAGCTTGGCCCTACTGAATGAGCAGTTCTTC
TRBV9,NA,NA,TRBJ1-2,CASSPGTYGYTF,TGTGCCAGCAGCCCAGGGACCTATGGCTACACCTTC
TRBV5-4,NA,NA,TRBJ2-5,CASTPGVGVSRWETQYF,TGTGCCAGCACCCCGGGTGTGGGGGTAAGCCGTTGGGAGACCCAGTACTTC
TRBV5-6,NA,NA,TRBJ1-1,CASSLGGRDTEAFF,TGTGCCAGCAGCTTGGGAGGGAGGGACACTGAAGCTTTCTTT
TRBV4-3,TRBD1,NA,TRBJ2-2,CASSGTVNTGELFF,TGCGCCAGCTCCGGGACAGTGAACACCGGGGAGCTGTTTTTT
TRBV5-1,TRBD1,once,TRBJ1-3,CASTETGNSGNTIYF,TGCGCCAGCACCGAGACAGGGAACTCTGGAAACACCATATATTTT
TRBV9,NA,NA,TRBJ1-1,CASSVTPGSTEAFF,TGTGCCAGCAGCGTCACTCCAGGGAGCACTGAAGCTTTCTTT
TRBV5-4,TRBD1,NA,TRBJ2-7,CASSGRRQGSNEQYF,TGTGCCAGCAGCGGGCGCCGACAGGGTTCCAACGAGCAGTACTTC
TRBV5-1,NA,NA,TRBJ2-1,CASSLLGGYYNEQFF,TGCGCCAGCAGCTTGTTGGGGGGCTACTACAATGAGCAGTTCTTC
TRBV7-6,NA,NA,TRBJ2-5,CASSLGPETQYF,TGTGCCAGCAGCTTAGGGCCAGAGACCCAGTACTTC
TRBV2,NA,few,TRBJ2-1,CASKTTVTASSYNEQFF,TGTGCCAGCAAAACCACGGTGACGGCTAGCTCCTACAATGAGCAGTTCTTC
TRBV23-1,NA,few,TRBJ2-2,CASSHPGRGTGELFF,TGCGCCAGCAGTCATCCCGGCCGGGGCACCGGGGAGCTGTTTTTT
TRBV18,NA,NA,TRBJ2-5,CASSPRQIETQYF,TGTGCCAGCTCACCCAGGCAGATAGAGACCCAGTACTTC
TRBV5-6,NA,NA,TRBJ1-2,CASSLSLSRGYTF,TGTGCCAGCAGCTTGTCTCTATCCCGGGGCTACACCTTC
TRBV6-1,TRBD1,NA,TRBJ2-5,CASREGTGGKETQYF,TGTGCCAGCAGGGAGGGGACAGGGGGAAAGGAGACCCAGTACTTC
TRBV29-1,NA,NA,TRBJ2-6,CSVEGGGANVLTF,TGCAGCGTTGAGGGAGGTGGGGCCAACGTCCTGACTTTC
TRBV2,TRBD1,NA,TRBJ1-1,CASSAGGRETEAFF,TGTGCCAGCAGTGCAGGGGGCAGGGAGACTGAAGCTTTCTTT
TRBV5-1,NA,NA,TRBJ1-1,CASSLAEGEGNTEAFF,TGCGCCAGCAGCTTGGCCGAGGGGGAGGGGAACACTGAAGCTTTCTTT
TRBV20-1,NA,many,TRBJ2-1,CSAAGAEQFF,TGCAGTGCCGCGGGGGCTGAGCAGTTCTTC
TRBV10-1,NA,NA,TRBJ1-2,CASSERPDYGYTF,TGCGCCAGCAGTGAACGTCCGGACTATGGCTACACCTTC
TRBV11-2,NA,NA,TRBJ1-1,CASSLGEDMNTEAFF,TGTGCCAGCAGCTTAGGTGAAGATATGAACACTGAAGCTTTCTTT
TRBV30,NA,NA,TRBJ2-2,CALAGGRTGELFF,TGTGCCTTGGCTGGGGGGCGCACCGGGGAGCTGTTTTTT
TRBV19,NA,NA,TRBJ2-1,CASSIEEGYNEQFF,TGTGCCAGTAGTATAGAAGAAGGGTACAATGAGCAGTTCTTC
TRBV29-1,TRBD2,NA,TRBJ2-1,CSVEVLGRGAINNEQFF,TGCAGCGTTGAGGTACTGGGGCGGGGGGCGATTAACAATGAGCAGTTCTTC
TRBV6-6,NA,NA,TRBJ2-5,CASSYGIARDQETQYF,TGTGCCAGCAGTTACGGTATTGCCAGGGACCAAGAGACCCAGTACTTC
TRBV11-3,NA,NA,TRBJ2-2,CASSLPLGIGGRELFF,TGTGCCAGCAGCTTGCCTCTGGGTATCGGAGGCCGGGAGCTGTTTTTT
TRBV6-6,TRBD1,few,TRBJ2-2,CASSWDREGTGELFF,TGTGCCAGCAGCTGGGACAGGGAAGGGACCGGGGAGCTGTTTTTT
TRBV27,NA,NA,TRBJ2-2,CASSSIRAPNTGELFF,TGTGCCAGCAGCTCCATCCGGGCACCGAACACCGGGGAGCTGTTTTTT
TRBV11-2,NA,NA,TRBJ1-3,CASRQGSGNTIYF,TGTGCCAGCAGACAGGGTAGTGGAAACACCATATATTTT
TRBV4-3,TRBD2,NA,TRBJ2-3,CASSQEGPGAGGRDTQYF,TGCGCCAGCAGCCAAGAAGGCCCTGGGGCGGGGGGGCGAGATACGCAGTATTTT
TRBV2,TRBD2,once,TRBJ2-1,CARTRGGAGYYNEQFF,TGTGCCAGAACTCGCGGGGGGGCGGGTTACTACAATGAGCAGTTCTTC
TRBV19,NA,NA,TRBJ1-2,CASRPPGSDYGYTF,TGTGCCAGTAGGCCACCCGGGTCGGACTATGGCTACACCTTC
TRBV27,NA,NA,TRBJ1-5,CASSLILGQPQHF,TGTGCCAGCAGTTTAATCCTTGGGCAGCCCCAGCATTTT
TRBV18,NA,NA,TRBJ1-1,CASSRYVAIGLGTEAFF,TGTGCCAGCTCAAGGTACGTGGCCATTGGGCTTGGCACTGAAGCTTTCTTT
TRBV15,TRBD1,NA,TRBJ1-5,CATSRDRGTGANQPQHF,TGTGCCACCAGCAGAGATAGGGGGACAGGGGCCAATCAGCCCCAGCATTTT
TRBV7-9,TRBD1,NA,TRBJ1-2,CASSLGWDRGYGYTF,TGTGCCAGCAGCTTAGGGTGGGACAGGGGATATGGCTACACCTTC
TRBV5-6,TRBD1,once,TRBJ2-5,CASSRDRGETQYF,TGTGCCAGCAGCCGGGACAGGGGGGAGACCCAGTACTTC
TRBV5-1,NA,NA,TRBJ2-7,CASSLELAGSSYEQYF,TGCGCCAGCAGCTTGGAGTTGGCGGGGAGCTCCTACGAGCAGTACTTC
TRBV27,NA,NA,TRBJ2-2,CASSGETGELFF,TGTGCCAGCAGCGGGGAAACCGGGGAGCTGTTTTTT
TRBV6-1,TRBD1,NA,TRBJ1-2,CASERQGSRGYTF,TGTGCCAGCGAGCGACAGGGGAGTAGAGGCTACACCTTC
TRBV30,TRBD1,NA,TRBJ1-1,CAWTTGVNTEAFF,TGTGCCTGGACAACAGGGGTGAACACTGAAGCTTTCTTT
TRBV7-6,NA,once,TRBJ2-7,CASSPGNVAYEQYF,TGTGCCAGCAGCCCCGGCAATGTGGCCTACGAGCAGTACTTC
TRBV7-9,NA,NA,TRBJ2-3,CASSPRGPDTQYF,TGTGCCAGCAGCCCGAGGGGCCCGGATACGCAGTATTTT
TRBV30,NA,NA,TRBJ2-1,CAWSVRGRARGNEQFF,TGTGCCTGGAGTGTACGAGGTAGGGCCCGGGGCAATGAGCAGTTCTTC
TRBV11-2,NA,NA,TRBJ2-7,CASSLSSPEQYF,TGTGCCAGCAGCTTATCCAGTCCCGAGCAGTACTTC
TRBV7-9,NA,NA,TRBJ2-1,CASSLVYYNEQFF,TGTGCCAGCAGCTTAGTATACTACAATGAGCAGTTCTTC
TRBV7-9,NA,once,TRBJ2-1,CASSLGGDEQFF,TGTGCCAGCAGCTTAGGGGGGGATGAGCAGTTCTTC